Shown below are 9 T cell receptor beta chains from a single sample sequenced in a study of blood T cell repertoires in COVID-19. Generated by immunoSEQ multiplex PCR, the TCRdb table keeps only in-frame clones and is missing some. The table shows tens of thousands of clones, with 80% occurring only once. The sample consisted of peripheral blood. These receptors all come from a woman between 65 and 79 years old with acute or convalescent COVID-19.

This chain connects TRBV6-4 to TRBJ1-1; D gene ambiguous. The germline V gene encodes CDR1 MRHNA and CDR2 SNTAGT. The CDR3 spans 16 residues. V lost 3 bases, J lost 1 base, and 15 bases lay in between. CDR3 amino acids: CASSDSPRTGNTEAFF. CDR3 nucleotides: TGTGCCAGCAGTGATTCACCTCGGACTGGGAACACTGAAGCTTTCTTT.

V gene TRBV7-9 combines with J gene TRBJ1-2; D perhaps matches TRBD1 (5 bases). There are 17 residues in the CDR3. The germline V gene encodes CDR1 SEHNR and CDR2 FQNEAQ (reference sequence). Deletions cut 4 bases from V and 0 bases from J, with 18 bases between. CDR3 in amino acids: CASSSSIGGNSNYGYTF. CDR3 DNA sequence: TGTGCCAGCAGCTCCTCCATCGGGGGAAATTCTAACTATGGCTACACCTTC.

The CDR3: CASSVGQLTEAFF. The CDR3 DNA reads TGTGCCAGCAGCGTAGGACAGCTCACTGAAGCTTTCTTT. This sequence joins TRBV9 and TRBJ1-1; D may be TRBD1 (5 bases). Germline CDR1 reads SGDLS; CDR2 reads YYNGEE. This CDR3 comprises 13 residues. V lost 0 bases and J lost 4, with 7 bases in between.

V is TRBV4-3 and J is TRBJ1-2, with 7 nucleotides matching TRBD1. Germline values: CDR1 LGHNA, CDR2 YSLEER. The CDR3 covers 17 residues. The V and J ends lost 0 bases and 0 bases, in that order; junction bases with no gene match: 7. CDR3 DNA: TGCGCCAGCAGCCAAGACTCCAGGGGGGAACCTAACTATGGCTACACCTTC. This sequence encodes CASSQDSRGEPNYGYTF.

The chain has TRBV4-1 and TRBJ2-2; weak D call: TRBD1 (6 bases). This CDR3 has 18 amino acids. In germline, CDR1 is MGHRA, CDR2 YSYEKL. Trimming took off 4 bases at V and 0 bases at J, with 18 bases between the two ends. CDR3 region: CASSLRDRTRSNTGELFF. For the CDR3, the DNA is TGCGCCAGCAGCCTAAGAGACAGGACCCGTTCGAACACCGGGGAGCTGTTTTTT.

The gene calls are TRBV27 and TRBJ1-2; D is possibly TRBD1 (6 bases). The length of the CDR3 is 14 residues. Trimming shortened V by 0 bases and J by 5 bases, and 10 bases separated the two germline ends. Germline V gene lookup returns CDR1 MNHEY and CDR2 SMNVEV (reference sequence). CDR3 in amino acids: CASSLSGQRYGYTF. The CDR3, as DNA: TGTGCCAGCAGTTTATCTGGACAGAGATATGGCTACACCTTC.

V is TRBV4-2 and J is TRBJ2-2; 9 bases match TRBD2. The V gene's germline CDR1 is LGHNA and CDR2 YNFKEQ. CDR3 size: 16 residues. Trimming took 8 bases from V and 0 from J; bases not matched to a gene: 7. In DNA, the CDR3 is TGTGCCAGCGAGGGGCTAGCGGGGACGAACACCGGGGAGCTGTTTTTT. It codes for CASEGLAGTNTGELFF.

This sequence joins TRBV29-1 and TRBJ1-3, with a possible D match to TRBD1 (5 bases). Trimming stripped 6 bases from V and 8 bases from J, with 8 bases between. The V gene's germline CDR1 is SQVTM and CDR2 ANQGSEA. The CDR3 contains 10 residues. This CDR3 reads CSVWGDTIYF. In nucleotides, the CDR3 is TGCAGCGTCTGGGGGGACACCATATATTTT.

This sequence joins TRBV5-8 and TRBJ1-1; 8 bases are shared with TRBD1. Unmatched junction bases numbered 6, after V lost 2 bases and J lost 3 bases. CDR3 length: 15 residues. CDR1 and CDR2 (germline): SGHTS, YDEGEE. Written as DNA, the CDR3 is TGTGCCAGCAGCTTCCGGGACAGGATTTACACTGAAGCTTTCTTT. It codes for CASSFRDRIYTEAFF.